This TCR beta chain was captured by sequencing in a study of human T cells and chemical hapten exposure. Study details: Throughout the roughly 25-week study, diphenylcyclopropenone was applied weekly to the patients' scalps.

Specified time point: pre-sensitization, week 0. The treatment is: therapeutic diphenylcyclopropenone sensitization with weekly scalp DPC. Total RNA was isolated from whole blood that had not been fractionated. This clonotype was observed at least ten times. TCRdb reanalysed the RACE reads using MiXCR and keeps one entry per CDR3 protein. The table lists about 380,000 distinct CDR3 sequences, about 5.1% of them singletons. Sequencing used whole blood, obtained in connection with sensitization to the hapten diphenylcyclopropenone (DPC). The clonotype was recovered from a woman between 50 and 59 years old with alopecia areata. Some clones in this sample may be carry-over from other donors' samples.

The CDR3 loop reads CSAPGTGAEQYF. As DNA, the CDR3 is TGCAGTGCTCCCGGGACAGGGGCCGAGCAGTACTTC. The chain uses TRBV20-1 and TRBJ2-7; 10 bases align to TRBD1. This CDR3 is built from 12 residues. The ends lost 5 bases at V and 6 bases at J; junction bases unmatched: 4. From germline, CDR1 is DFQATT and CDR2 SNEGSKA (reference sequence).